The T cell receptor beta chain under discussion was sequenced for a study of identical twins. A universal primer binding site was introduced by template switching. The final cDNA contained unique molecular identifiers. TCRdb reprocessed the 5' RACE reads with MiXCR, giving one entry per CDR3 protein. The data show 400,000 to 650,000 distinct CDR3 sequences, roughly 21% seen once. This CDR3 comprises 11 residues. Germline V gene sequence: CDR1 DFQATT, CDR2 SNEGSKA (reference sequence). V was trimmed by 5 bases and J by 7 bases, leaving 9 bases between them. There were only healthy Caucasians among the donors. The same data also contributed to another study, on T cells expressing NK-cell markers. That work contributes: The share of CD8+ T cells held by dominant NKG2C+ clonotypes was about 1.0-7.5% in roughly 6 donors. In a few donors, dominant clonotypes made up about 28.3-65% of CD3+CD56-NKG2C+ cells.

Sequencing was performed on CD4+ T cells sorted from blood. The V gene is TRBV20-1, the J gene TRBJ2-1, with D uncertain. The receptor was derived from a woman aged 18 to 35 in good health. CDR3 nucleotide sequence: TGCAGTGCTCCCGACGGAAATGAGCAGTTCTTC. It yields the protein CSAPDGNEQFF.